These 17 T cell receptor beta chains were sequenced from one sample in a study of blood T cell repertoires in COVID-19. TCRdb's table, derived via immunoSEQ multiplex PCR, lists solely in-frame clones and lacks some. The data contain roughly 200,000 clones, 75% to 90% of them singletons. Specimen: peripheral blood. The receptors derive from a man aged 40-55 years with acute or convalescent COVID-19.

The rearrangement uses TRBV5-4 and TRBJ2-7, with TRBD2 identical over 11 bases. Germline V gene lookup returns CDR1 SGHNT and CDR2 YYREEE (reference sequence). Trimming at V came to 3 bases and at J to 3 bases, leaving 8 bases not matched to a gene. The CDR3 extends over 16 amino acids. CDR3 residues: CASSSASSGGLYEQYF. The CDR3 nucleotides read TGTGCCAGCAGCTCCGCATCTAGCGGGGGGCTCTACGAGCAGTACTTC.

The rearrangement uses TRBV28 and TRBJ1-1; possible D gene TRBD1, 5 bases. The CDR3 has 12 amino acids. Germline values: CDR1 MDHEN, CDR2 SYDVKM. V gave up 5 bases and J gave up 12 bases, with 16 bases separating them. DNA for the CDR3: TGTGCCAGCAGTCTCACTTCAGGGTTCCCTTTCTTT. This encodes CASSLTSGFPFF.

This clone turned up a few times. The V call is TRBV12-3 or TRBV12-4, the J call TRBJ2-3; D not certain. Between the trimmed V and J ends, which lost 8 bases and 8 bases, there was a span of 17 bases. The CDR3 length is 13 residues. The chain's CDR3 is CASGRLVVGTQYF. CDR3 nucleotides: TGTGCCAGCGGAAGACTGGTAGTGGGTACGCAGTATTTT.

The V call is TRBV27, the J call TRBJ2-7; 9 nucleotides line up with TRBD1. The V segment lost 5 bases and the J segment 2 bases; nucleotides outside the gene matches: 10. CDR3 length: 16 amino acids. Germline loops: CDR1 MNHEY, CDR2 SMNVEV (reference sequence). The CDR3 is CASSQTTGQGPYEQYF. The CDR3 DNA sequence: TGTGCCAGCAGTCAAACCACGGGACAGGGCCCCTACGAGCAGTACTTC.

This clone was observed a single time. V usage is TRBV10-3 and J usage is TRBJ1-6; 7 bases line up with TRBD1. CDR1 and CDR2 from the germline V gene are ENHRY and SYGVKD. The CDR3 is 16 residues long. Losses at the gene ends were 2 bases for V and 4 bases for J; bases not matched to a gene: 5. CDR3 residues: CAISEKTGTYNSPLHF. The CDR3 coding sequence is TGTGCCATCAGTGAGAAGACAGGGACTTATAATTCACCCCTCCACTTT.

V usage is TRBV6-5 and J usage is TRBJ2-2; tentative D call: TRBD1 (6 bases). The CDR3 runs 15 residues. Germline CDR1 MNHEY, CDR2 SVGAGI. The germline V and J ends were trimmed by 6 bases and 4 bases, with 15 bases remaining between them. The CDR3 DNA is TGTGCCAGCAGGGGCTGGGGACAATCCACCGGGGAGCTGTTTTTT. The encoded protein is CASRGWGQSTGELFF.

This clone came up once. The CDR3 is CASSYSGSSGYNEQFF. The CDR3 DNA is TGTGCCAGCAGTTACTCTGGGTCTAGCGGATACAATGAGCAGTTCTTC. The chain uses TRBV6-5 and TRBJ2-1, with 7 bases fitting TRBD2. The CDR3 runs 16 residues. Germline assignment: CDR1 MNHEY and CDR2 SVGAGI. V lost 0 bases to trimming and J lost 4 bases; unmatched junction nucleotides: 6.

This clone was seen just once. V is TRBV19 and J is TRBJ2-6; the match to TRBD1 covers 9 bases. Looked up from germline, CDR1 is LNHDA and CDR2 is SQIVND (reference sequence). Trimming cost V 5 bases and J 1 base; bases outside gene matches: 6. The CDR3 loop spans 17 amino acids. CDR3: CASSPGTGPSGANVLTF. The CDR3, as DNA: TGTGCCAGTAGTCCCGGGACAGGGCCATCTGGGGCCAACGTCCTGACTTTC.

The chain uses TRBV6-5 and TRBJ2-5; 10 nucleotides match TRBD2. Germline-derived CDR1 and CDR2 are MNHEY and SVGAGI. The CDR3 totals 14 residues. V lost 6 bases, J lost 5 bases, and 6 bases stayed unmatched. CDR3 sequence reads: CASRKRGGRETQYF. Written as DNA, the CDR3 is TGTGCCAGCAGGAAGCGGGGGGGCCGGGAGACCCAGTACTTC.

The chain combines TRBV5-1 with TRBJ2-3; the D is unclear. This CDR3 is 14 amino acids long. Germline CDR1 SGHRS, CDR2 YFSETQ. Trimming shortened V by 0 bases and J by 2 bases, and 7 bases separated the two germline ends. The CDR3 coding sequence is TGCGCCAGCAGCTTGGCCAAACACACAGATACGCAGTATTTT. Protein: CASSLAKHTDTQYF. The entire variable domain, with the rest obtained from reference TRBV5-1 and TRBJ2-3, is as follows: KAGVTQTPRYLIKTRGQQVTLSCSPISGHRSVSWYQQTPGQGLQFLFEYFSETQRNKGNFPGRFSGRQFSNSRSEMNVSTLELGDSALYLCASSLAKHTDTQYFGPGTRLTVL.

The chain couples TRBV11-2 to TRBJ2-7; 12 bases are a match to TRBD1. The CDR3 loop spans 17 amino acids. The V gene's germline CDR1 is SGHAT and CDR2 FQNNGV. Trimming removed 6 bases from V and 1 base from J; junction bases left unmatched: 10. This chain's CDR3 is CASRAVLGQGASYEQYF. CDR3 in DNA: TGTGCCAGCAGGGCAGTTCTGGGACAGGGGGCGTCCTACGAGCAGTACTTC.

This sequence joins TRBV11-3 and TRBJ2-1; 10 positions match TRBD1. The CDR3 extends over 15 amino acids. The germline gives CDR1 SGHNT, CDR2 YENEEA. J was trimmed by 8 bases and V by 6 bases; bases with no gene match: 10. CDR3: CASRQPGQGYYEQFF. The CDR3 nucleotides are TGTGCCAGCAGACAACCGGGACAGGGGTATTATGAGCAGTTCTTC.

This clone was seen more than once but under ten times. V gene TRBV7-9 combines with J gene TRBJ1-2; 9 positions agree with TRBD1. The CDR3 loop spans 14 amino acids. Trimming at V came to 9 bases and at J to 3 bases, leaving 8 bases not matched to a gene. Looked up from germline, CDR1 is SEHNR and CDR2 is FQNEAQ (reference sequence). CDR3 residues: CASATTGGDYGYTF. The CDR3 nucleotides are TGTGCCAGTGCCACGACAGGGGGTGACTATGGCTACACCTTC.

J is TRBJ2-7 and V is TRBV15; 8 bases agree with TRBD1. This CDR3 has 15 residues. Germline V lookup: CDR1 LNHNV, CDR2 YYDKDF (reference sequence). The V segment lost 0 bases and the J segment 6 bases; nucleotides outside the gene matches: 7. The CDR3 sequence is CATSREMGQAREQYF. In DNA form, the CDR3 reads TGTGCCACCAGCAGAGAAATGGGACAGGCCCGCGAGCAGTACTTC.

The gene calls are TRBV7-9 and TRBJ2-3; 14 bases line up with TRBD2. The CDR3 contains 15 residues. Germline loops: CDR1 SEHNR, CDR2 FQNEAQ (reference sequence). Trimming removed 4 bases from V and 5 bases from J; junction bases left unmatched: 2. CDR3 loop: CASSYGTSGGDTQYF. CDR3 nucleotide sequence: TGTGCCAGCAGCTACGGGACTAGCGGGGGAGATACGCAGTATTTT.

J is TRBJ2-7 and V is TRBV4-3; 7 nucleotides agree with TRBD2. This CDR3 spans 19 amino acids. The trim removed 4 bases at V and 4 bases at J, leaving 22 bases unmatched. Germline assignment: CDR1 LGHNA and CDR2 YSLEER. The CDR3 loop reads CASSPRTSQRTPAGYEQYF. DNA of the CDR3: TGCGCCAGCAGCCCCCGGACTAGTCAACGGACTCCTGCAGGATACGAGCAGTACTTC.

The chain employs TRBV4-1 and TRBJ1-4; D uncertain. Per the germline V gene, CDR1 is MGHRA and CDR2 is YSYEKL. V was clipped by 0 bases and J by 5 bases, with 10 bases between them. CDR3 length equals 15 residues. The CDR3 coding sequence is TGCGCCAGCAGCCAAGATGGGCACCCCAATGAAAAACTGTTTTTT. Translating gives CASSQDGHPNEKLFF.